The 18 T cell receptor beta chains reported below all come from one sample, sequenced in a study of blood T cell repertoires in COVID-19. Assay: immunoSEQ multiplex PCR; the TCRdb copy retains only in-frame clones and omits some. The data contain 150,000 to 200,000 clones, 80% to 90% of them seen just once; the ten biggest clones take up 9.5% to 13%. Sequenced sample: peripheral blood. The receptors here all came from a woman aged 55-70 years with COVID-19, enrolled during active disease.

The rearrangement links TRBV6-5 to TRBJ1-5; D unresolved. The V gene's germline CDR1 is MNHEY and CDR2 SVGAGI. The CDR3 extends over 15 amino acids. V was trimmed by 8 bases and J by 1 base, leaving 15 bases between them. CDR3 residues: CASYFNGWSNQPQHF. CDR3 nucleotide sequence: TGTGCCAGCTATTTCAACGGGTGGAGCAATCAGCCCCAGCATTTT.

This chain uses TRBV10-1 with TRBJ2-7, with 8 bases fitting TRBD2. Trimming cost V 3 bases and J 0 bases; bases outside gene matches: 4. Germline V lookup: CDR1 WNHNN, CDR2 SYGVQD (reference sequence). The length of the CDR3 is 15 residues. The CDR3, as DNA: TGCGCCAGCAGTGAACAAGGGACTAGCTCCTACGAGCAGTACTTC. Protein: CASSEQGTSSYEQYF.

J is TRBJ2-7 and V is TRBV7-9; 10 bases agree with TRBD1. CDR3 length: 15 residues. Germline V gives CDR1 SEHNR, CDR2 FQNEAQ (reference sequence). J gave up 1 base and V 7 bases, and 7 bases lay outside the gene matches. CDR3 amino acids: CASTRQGAISYEQYF. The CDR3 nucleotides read TGTGCCAGCACCCGACAGGGGGCAATATCCTACGAGCAGTACTTC.

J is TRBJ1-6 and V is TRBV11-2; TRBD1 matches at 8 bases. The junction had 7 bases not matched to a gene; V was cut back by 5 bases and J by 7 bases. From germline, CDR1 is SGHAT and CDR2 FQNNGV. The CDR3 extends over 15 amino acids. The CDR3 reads CASSREDRDNSPLHF. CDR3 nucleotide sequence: TGTGCCAGCAGCCGCGAGGACAGGGACAATTCACCCCTCCACTTT.

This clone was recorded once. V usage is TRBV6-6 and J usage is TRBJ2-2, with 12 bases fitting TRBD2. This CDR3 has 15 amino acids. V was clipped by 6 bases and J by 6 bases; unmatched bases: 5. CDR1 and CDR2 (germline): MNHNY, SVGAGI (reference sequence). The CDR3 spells CASSETSGRAGELFF. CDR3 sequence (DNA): TGTGCCAGCAGCGAGACTAGCGGGAGAGCCGGGGAGCTGTTTTTT.

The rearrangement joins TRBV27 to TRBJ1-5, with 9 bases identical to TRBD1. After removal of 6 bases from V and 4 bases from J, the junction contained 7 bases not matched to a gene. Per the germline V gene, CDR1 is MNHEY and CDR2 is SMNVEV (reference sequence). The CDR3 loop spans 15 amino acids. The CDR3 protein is CASSYGQGRNQPQHF. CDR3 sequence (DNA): TGTGCCAGCAGCTACGGACAGGGGCGGAATCAGCCCCAGCATTTT.

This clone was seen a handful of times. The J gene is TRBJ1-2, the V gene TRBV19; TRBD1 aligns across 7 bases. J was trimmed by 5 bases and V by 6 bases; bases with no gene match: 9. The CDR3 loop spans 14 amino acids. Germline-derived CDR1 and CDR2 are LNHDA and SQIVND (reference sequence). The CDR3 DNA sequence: TGTGCCAGTAGATTCGGGCAGGGGGATTATGGCTACACCTTC. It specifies CASRFGQGDYGYTF.

The CDR3 DNA reads TGTGCCAGCAGTTACCCAGCTGGGGGGGGCACCGGGGAGCTGTTTTTT. Translated, it gives CASSYPAGGGTGELFF. This sequence joins TRBV6-5 and TRBJ2-2, with TRBD2 matching over 7 bases. The germline V gene has CDR1 MNHEY and CDR2 SVGAGI. V lost 2 bases, J lost 4 bases, and 7 bases stayed unmatched. This CDR3 spans 16 amino acids.

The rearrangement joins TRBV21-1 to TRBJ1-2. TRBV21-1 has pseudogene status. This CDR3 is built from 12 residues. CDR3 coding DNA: TGTGCCAGCCCCAATAGCTCGTTTGGCTACACCTTC. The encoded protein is CASPNSSFGYTF.

CDR3 residues: CAWKTSGKYNEQFF. CDR3 DNA sequence: TGTGCCTGGAAAACTAGCGGGAAGTACAATGAGCAGTTCTTC. The rearrangement joins TRBV30 to TRBJ2-1; TRBD2 aligns across 10 bases. The CDR3 is 14 residues long. Trimming removed 4 bases from V and 4 bases from J; junction bases left unmatched: 4. Germline CDR1 GTSNPN, CDR2 SVGIG (reference sequence).

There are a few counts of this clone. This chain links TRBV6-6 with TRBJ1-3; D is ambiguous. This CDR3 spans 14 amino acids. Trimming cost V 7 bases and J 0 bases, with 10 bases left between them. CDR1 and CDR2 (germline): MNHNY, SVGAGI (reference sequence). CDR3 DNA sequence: TGTGCCAGCACCCCAACGAGCTCTGGAAACACCATATATTTT. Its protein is CASTPTSSGNTIYF.

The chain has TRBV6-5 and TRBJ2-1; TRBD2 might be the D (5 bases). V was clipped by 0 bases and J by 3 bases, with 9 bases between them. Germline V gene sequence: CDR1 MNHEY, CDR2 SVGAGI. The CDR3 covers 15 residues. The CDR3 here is CASSYSRGNYNEQFF. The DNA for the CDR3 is TGTGCCAGCAGTTACTCGAGAGGGAACTACAATGAGCAGTTCTTC.

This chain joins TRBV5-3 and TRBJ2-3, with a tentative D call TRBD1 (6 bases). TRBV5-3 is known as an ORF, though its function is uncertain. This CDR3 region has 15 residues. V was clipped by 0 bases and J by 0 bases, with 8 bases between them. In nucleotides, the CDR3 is TGTGCCAGAAGCTTGGGACAGGCTAGCACAGATACGCAGTATTTT. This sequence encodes CARSLGQASTDTQYF.

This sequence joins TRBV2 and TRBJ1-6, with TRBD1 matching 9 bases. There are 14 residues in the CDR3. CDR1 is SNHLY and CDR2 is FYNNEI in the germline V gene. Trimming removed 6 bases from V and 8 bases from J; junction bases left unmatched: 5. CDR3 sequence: CASRRTGADSPLHF. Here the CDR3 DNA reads TGTGCCAGCAGGAGGACAGGGGCGGATTCACCCCTCCACTTT.

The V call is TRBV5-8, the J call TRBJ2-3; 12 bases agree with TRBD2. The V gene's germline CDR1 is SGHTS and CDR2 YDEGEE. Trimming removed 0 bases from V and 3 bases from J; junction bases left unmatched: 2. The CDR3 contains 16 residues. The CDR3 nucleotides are TGTGCCAGCAGCTTGGGGACTAGCGGGGTGACAGATACGCAGTATTTT. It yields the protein CASSLGTSGVTDTQYF.

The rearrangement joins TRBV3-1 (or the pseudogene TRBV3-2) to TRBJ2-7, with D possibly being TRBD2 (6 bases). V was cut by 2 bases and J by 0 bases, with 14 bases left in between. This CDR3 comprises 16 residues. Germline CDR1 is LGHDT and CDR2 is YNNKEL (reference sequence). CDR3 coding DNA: TGTGCCAGCAGCCAATGGGGCGGGCGGGACTCCTACGAGCAGTACTTC. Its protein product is CASSQWGGRDSYEQYF.

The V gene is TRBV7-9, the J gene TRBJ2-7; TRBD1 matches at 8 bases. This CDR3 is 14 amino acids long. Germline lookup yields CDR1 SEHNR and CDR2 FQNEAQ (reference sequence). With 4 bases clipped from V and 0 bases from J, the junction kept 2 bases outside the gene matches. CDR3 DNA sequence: TGTGCCAGCAGCTGGGGACAGGCCTCCTACGAGCAGTACTTC. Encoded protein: CASSWGQASYEQYF.

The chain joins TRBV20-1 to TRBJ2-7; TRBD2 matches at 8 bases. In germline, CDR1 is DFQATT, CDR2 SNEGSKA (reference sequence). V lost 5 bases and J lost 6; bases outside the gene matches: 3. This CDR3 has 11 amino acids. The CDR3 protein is CSAELAVEQYF. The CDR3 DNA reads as TGCAGTGCTGAACTAGCGGTCGAGCAGTACTTC.